The clone carrying this T cell receptor beta chain was observed a few times. No antigen is known for it. The data originate from a study of molecular identifiers for immune sequencing clone quantification. General study results and limits: Barcode collisions between identical TCR molecules could shrink estimates of highly expanded clone sizes. Beyond 20 RNA copies, clones held over 99% of effector molecules, compared with under 1% in naive cells.

TCRdb itself ran the PCR reads through MiXCR, one entry per CDR3 protein. The repertoire consists of about 40,000 distinct CDR3 sequences, with 24% occurring once and the leading ten covering around 0.97%. V lost 4 bases and J lost 5; bases outside the gene matches: 6. CDR3 size: 15 residues. From germline, CDR1 is ENHRY and CDR2 SYGVKD. This receptor was identified in a human donor in good health. Some libraries in this study had Jurkat cell RNA spiked in. This chain connects TRBV10-3 to TRBJ2-1, with 9 bases fitting TRBD1. The sequenced material came from naive CD8+ T cells from blood, with Jurkat cell RNA spiked in. Subset defined: FACS-sorted CD8+CD4-CCR7+CD45RA+ naive T cells. CDR3 in amino acids: CAISGFRDRDNEQFF. The DNA for the CDR3 is TGTGCCATCAGTGGATTCCGGGACAGGGACAATGAGCAGTTCTTC.